The 12 T cell receptor beta chains listed next were all sequenced from one sample in a study of blood T cells in healthy people across ages. With a J-beta primer mix and a sample-barcoded 5' primer, a second PCR ran about 6 to 11 cycles. Via MiXCR, TCRdb re-called the 5' RACE reads, giving one row per CDR3 protein. The table shows about 780,000 distinct CDR3 sequences, with about 62% occurring only once. Sequencing input: blood. The receptors were sampled from a man aged 25-40 years in good health.

In DNA form, the CDR3 reads TGTGCCAGCAGTGCCCTCGCGGGGGCCCGGACCGGTACGCAGTATTTT. Amino acids: CASSALAGARTGTQYF. The chain joins TRBV6-4 to TRBJ2-3, with D perhaps TRBD2 (7 bases). The CDR3 is 16 amino acids. CDR1 is MRHNA and CDR2 is SNTAGT in the germline V gene. Trimming left V 4 bases short and J 8 bases short, with 22 bases between.

The chain has TRBV2 and TRBJ2-3; 9 bases match TRBD1. The germline CDR1 and CDR2 sequences are SNHLY and FYNNEI. The V and J ends lost 3 bases and 4 bases, in that order; junction bases with no gene match: 5. The CDR3 consists of 15 residues. CDR3 nucleotides: TGTGCCAGCAGTGATACAGGGGGCTTTTCAGATACGCAGTATTTT. Amino acids: CASSDTGGFSDTQYF.

CDR3: CATSRDGGFPTDTQYF. Here the CDR3 DNA reads TGTGCCACCAGCAGAGATGGCGGATTCCCCACAGATACGCAGTATTTT. The chain is built from TRBV15 and TRBJ2-3, with unresolved D. With 0 bases removed from V and 2 bases from J, the gap between germline ends came to 12 bases. CDR1 LNHNV and CDR2 YYDKDF come from the germline V gene (reference sequence). The CDR3 is 16 amino acids.

The chain carries TRBV6-1 and TRBJ2-3; 9 nucleotides agree with TRBD2. The CDR3 spans 18 residues. V shed 5 bases and J 3 bases; nucleotides not matched to a gene: 15. Germline CDR1 is MNHNS and CDR2 is SASEGT. The CDR3 DNA reads as TGTGCCAGCAGTACACGCCCCCTGACTAGCGGAACAACAGATACGCAGTATTTT. Translated: CASSTRPLTSGTTDTQYF.

This clonotype was seen a single time. This chain joins TRBV3-1 and TRBJ2-1; 9 bases are shared with TRBD1. V lost 6 bases and J lost 4; bases outside the gene matches: 10. In germline, CDR1 is LGHDT, CDR2 YNNKEL (reference sequence). This CDR3 has 16 amino acids. CDR3: CASSPGGTGRYNEQFF. The CDR3 DNA sequence: TGTGCCAGCAGTCCAGGTGGGACAGGGCGTTACAATGAGCAGTTCTTC.

The V and J genes are TRBV10-3 and TRBJ2-1; TRBD2 matches 9 bases. Trimming took 5 bases from V and 8 from J; bases not matched to a gene: 13. Germline CDR1 and CDR2: ENHRY and SYGVKD. The length of the CDR3 is 16 residues. CDR3 amino acids: CAISRLAEGTMDEQFF. The CDR3 DNA follows: TGTGCCATCAGTAGACTAGCGGAAGGAACAATGGATGAGCAGTTCTTC.

The V call is TRBV20-1, the J call TRBJ1-1; no definite D call. The germline V and J ends were trimmed by 5 bases and 1 base, with 11 bases remaining between them. CDR1 is DFQATT, CDR2 SNEGSKA, per germline (reference sequence). The CDR3 is 13 residues long. The CDR3 DNA sequence: TGCAGTGCTCCGCGACGGGGGAACACTGAAGCTTTCTTT. This gives the protein CSAPRRGNTEAFF.

This chain links TRBV28 with TRBJ2-4; possible D gene TRBD2, 7 bases. The V gene lost 5 bases and the J gene lost 3 bases, with 17 bases spanning the gap. CDR1 is MDHEN and CDR2 is SYDVKM in the germline V gene. CDR3 length equals 16 residues. CDR3: CASSPTGRGYKNIQYF. The CDR3 region has the DNA TGTGCCAGCAGTCCCACAGGGAGGGGGTACAAAAACATTCAGTACTTC.

The table lists this clonotype with a few counts. The chain has TRBV7-2 and TRBJ1-2; D call uncertain. Germline CDR1 reads SGHTA; CDR2 reads FQGNSA. V was clipped by 5 bases and J by 6 bases, with 16 bases between them. The CDR3 runs to 14 residues. The CDR3 spells CASSPAVAADGYTF. In DNA form, the CDR3 reads TGTGCCAGCAGCCCCGCGGTTGCGGCGGATGGCTACACCTTC.

This sequence joins TRBV2 and TRBJ2-1; D unresolved. The CDR3 runs 14 residues. V dropped 3 bases and J dropped 5 bases, with 11 bases sitting between them. CDR1 is SNHLY, CDR2 FYNNEI, per germline. Here the CDR3 reads CASSERLVHNEQFF. For the CDR3, the DNA is TGTGCCAGCAGTGAGAGGCTAGTTCACAATGAGCAGTTCTTC.

V usage is TRBV12-3 or TRBV12-4 and J usage is TRBJ2-2, with TRBD1 matching 7 bases. V trimming: 6 bases; J trimming: 6 bases; junction bases outside the gene matches: 10. This CDR3 comprises 15 residues. CDR3 in DNA: TGTGCCAGCAGCCTTGACAGGGTTGGGGCCGGGGAGCTGTTTTTT. It translates to CASSLDRVGAGELFF.

This clonotype was seen just once. This chain joins TRBV9 and TRBJ2-2; 9 nucleotides match TRBD1. The trim removed 2 bases at V and 6 bases at J, leaving 14 bases unmatched. Germline loops: CDR1 SGDLS, CDR2 YYNGEE. CDR3 length: 18 residues. The CDR3 here is CASSVKTGGETMAGELFF. The CDR3 nucleotides are TGTGCCAGCAGCGTCAAAACAGGGGGCGAGACTATGGCCGGGGAGCTGTTTTTT.